The clone carrying this T cell receptor (beta chain) was observed a few times. The target antigen is unknown. Healthy individuals of Caucasian origin from Russia, aged roughly 6 to 95, served as donors. Trimming stripped 0 bases from V and 8 bases from J, with 10 bases between. Germline V gene data show CDR1 as KGHSH and CDR2 as LQKENI. The CDR3 length is 14 residues. For the second PCR, which ran for roughly 6 to 12 cycles, a sample-barcoded 5' primer and a J-beta primer mix were used. TCRdb itself ran the 5' RACE reads through MiXCR, one entry per CDR3 protein. The repertoire includes a few hundred thousand distinct CDR3 sequences, roughly 29% of them detected once, and approximately 17% sits in the top ten. These data are taken from a study of blood T cells in healthy people across ages. General observations from the study: Among long-lived donors, naive CD4+ cells were more numerous and diversity higher than in aged donors.

The sequencing sample was made of blood. The TCR originated in a woman aged 65 to 85 in good health. This chain joins TRBV18 and TRBJ1-4, with D unresolved. The CDR3 here is CASSPPVRGEKLFF. For the CDR3, the DNA is TGTGCCAGCTCACCACCGGTGCGGGGAGAAAAACTGTTTTTT.